This T cell receptor beta chain was found in a study of blood T cell repertoires in COVID-19. The wider study: The origin of the acute and convalescent COVID-19 samples was the United States, Italy and Spain.

Per the authors' pipeline: Using reference gene primer amplification, nucleated cell counts were estimated. Sequencing was performed with immunoSEQ multiplex PCR; in TCRdb, only in-frame clones are kept and a portion is missing. V, J and clone size were drawn from that table, and D and trimming were deduced from the DNA. The sample carries about 350,000 clones, more than 75% recorded once. Participants had their cohort set by participant-reported clinical history. Cohort 3 donors counted as recovered after two negative PCRs, clearance, or resolved symptoms. Germline assignment: CDR1 LGHNA and CDR2 YNFKEQ. The germline V and J ends were trimmed by 0 bases and 4 bases, with 16 bases remaining between them. This CDR3 comprises 17 residues.

The source of this sequence is a woman aged 30 to 39 who had recovered from COVID-19. The sequenced material came from PBMCs or T cells enriched from blood (not recorded which). The chain uses TRBV4-2 and TRBJ1-3, with D possibly being TRBD1 (5 bases). CDR3 in amino acids: CASSQEGTGREGNTIYF. The CDR3 DNA is TGTGCCAGCAGCCAAGAGGGAACGGGCAGGGAAGGAAACACCATATATTTT.